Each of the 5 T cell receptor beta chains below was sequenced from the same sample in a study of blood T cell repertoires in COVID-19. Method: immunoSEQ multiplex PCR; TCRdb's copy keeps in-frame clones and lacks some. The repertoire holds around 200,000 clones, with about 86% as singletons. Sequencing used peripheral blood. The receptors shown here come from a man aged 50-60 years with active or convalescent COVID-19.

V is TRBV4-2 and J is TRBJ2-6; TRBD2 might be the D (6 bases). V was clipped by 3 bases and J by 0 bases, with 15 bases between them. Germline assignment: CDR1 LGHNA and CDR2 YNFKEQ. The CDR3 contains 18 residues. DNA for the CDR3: TGTGCCAGCAGCCACGAGACAGCGACTAGCTCTGGGGCCAACGTCCTGACTTTC. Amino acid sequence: CASSHETATSSGANVLTF.

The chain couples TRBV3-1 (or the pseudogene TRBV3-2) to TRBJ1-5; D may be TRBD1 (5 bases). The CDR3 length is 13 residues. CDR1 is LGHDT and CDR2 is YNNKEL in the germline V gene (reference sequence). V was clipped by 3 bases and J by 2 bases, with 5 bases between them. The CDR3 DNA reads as TGTGCCAGCAGCCAGGGGCGCAATCAGCCCCAGCATTTT. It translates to CASSQGRNQPQHF.

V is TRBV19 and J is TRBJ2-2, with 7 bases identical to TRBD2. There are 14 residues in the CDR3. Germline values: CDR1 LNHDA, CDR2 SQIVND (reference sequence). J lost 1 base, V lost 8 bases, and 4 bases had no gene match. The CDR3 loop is CASSERGNTGELFF. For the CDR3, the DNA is TGTGCCAGTTCAGAGCGGGGGAACACCGGGGAGCTGTTTTTT.

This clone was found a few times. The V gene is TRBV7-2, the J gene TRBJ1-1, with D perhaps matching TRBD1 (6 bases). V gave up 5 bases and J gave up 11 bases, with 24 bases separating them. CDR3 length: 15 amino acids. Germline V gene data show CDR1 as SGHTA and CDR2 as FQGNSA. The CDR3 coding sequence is TGTGCCAGCAGCCCTAGGGGGGGCCGCGATCCTCGGGCTTTCTTT. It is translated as CASSPRGGRDPRAFF.

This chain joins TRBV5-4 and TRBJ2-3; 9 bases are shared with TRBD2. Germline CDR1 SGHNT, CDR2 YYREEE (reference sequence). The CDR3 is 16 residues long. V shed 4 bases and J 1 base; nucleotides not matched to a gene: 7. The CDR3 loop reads CASSPGAGGGTDTQYF. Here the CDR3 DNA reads TGTGCCAGCAGCCCGGGCGCGGGAGGGGGCACAGATACGCAGTATTTT.